Included here is one T cell receptor beta chain sequence, with context. Its antigen is not yet known. One base away there is no much larger clone; base qualities are not given. This specimen belongs to a study of OX40 agonist ivuxolimab in advanced cancers. Looking at the study overall: Ivuxolimab, which targeted the costimulatory receptor OX40 (CD134), was an agonistic, fully human IgG2 monoclonal antibody. The dose-escalation cohort was around 84% male with a mean age of approximately 60 years, ranging from roughly 20 to 80. The paper reports the monotherapy dose-escalation portion (N of about 54 patients) of the phase I ivuxolimab trial. Of the roughly 51 patients in dose escalation, about 20 had hepatocellular carcinoma, some 15 had melanoma, 9 had renal cell carcinoma and 9 had head and neck cancer. Prior anti-PD-1, anti-PD-L1 or anti-CTLA-4 therapy was permitted, and 40% to 50% of dose-escalation patients had received checkpoint inhibitors. Partial responses occurred in three dose-escalation patients, of whom one had hepatocellular carcinoma and two had cutaneous melanoma. Peripheral TCRbeta sequencing aimed to test whether ivuxolimab altered TCR sequence diversity and caused clonal T-cell expansion. Intravenous ivuxolimab was administered to patients every 2 weeks at six dose levels: 0.01, 0.1, 0.3, 1.5, 3 and 10 mg/kg.

Genomic DNA was isolated from the sorted cells so that the TCRbeta CDR3 region could be sequenced. The immunoSEQ Assay was used to sequence the TCRbeta CDR3 regions. The table was pulled from immuneACCESS by TCRdb, which kept in-frame rearrangements only. Such tables lose some clones; where checked, under half of the loss comes from unresolved V genes, and the rest has no known cause. Counted in this sample were more than 65,000 clones; about 73% of them appeared once. The ten top clones hold about 5% of the sample. General findings and caveats noted by the study authors: After ivuxolimab, CD8+ T cells had more expanded clones than CD4+ T cells on average. The antigen specificity of the clonally expanded peripheral T cells was not determined. Low levels of normalized T-cell clonal expansion were also shown by some nonresponding patients. At doses of 0.1 to 3.0 mg/kg, clonal expansion of both CD4+ and CD8+ T cells in blood was seen between baseline and week 6. In the 0.1-3.0 mg/kg groups, partial responders were among the patients with the lowest normalized peripheral clonal expansion, particularly in CD8+ T cells.

The trial excluded patients who had a history of autoimmune disease or were on systemic immunosuppression. Peripheral blood for TCR sequencing was collected from all dose cohorts at baseline, on cycle 4 day 1, and on cycle 7 day 1. The samples were taken from a phase I, first-in-human, multicenter, open-label dose-escalation trial of ivuxolimab. Adults with locally advanced or metastatic melanoma, renal cell carcinoma, hepatocellular carcinoma or head and neck squamous cell carcinoma were enrolled in the trial. Before TCR sequencing, CD4+ T cells and CD8+ T cells from peripheral blood were sorted into separate populations. The germline V gene provides CDR1 SGHTA and CDR2 FQGTGA. From the cysteine up to the phenylalanine, the CDR3 has a length of 12 residues. The kept DNA is CDR3 alone, 36 bases in frame from the first base. V is reduced by 0 bases and J by 9 bases, leaving a spacing of 6 bases between them.

The sequence came from an adult with an advanced solid tumor such as melanoma, head and neck, liver or kidney cancer. The sample here was CD4+ or CD8+ T cells sorted from blood, taken in a trial of the OX40 agonist ivuxolimab. The receptor chain draws on TRBV7-3 and TRBJ2-1; the D gene is not confidently resolved. The CDR3 in this case is CASSLTSGEQFF. The nucleotide sequence is given as TGTGCCAGCAGCTTAACGTCAGGTGAGCAGTTCTTC. Outside the CDR3, residues come from the reference TRBV7-3 and TRBJ2-1 proteins, so the full variable domain is: GAGVSQTPSNKVTEKGKYVELRCDPISGHTALYWYRQSLGQGPEFLIYFQGTGAADDSGLPNDRFFAVRPEGSVSTLKIQRTERGDSAVYLCASSLTSGEQFFGPGTRLTVL.